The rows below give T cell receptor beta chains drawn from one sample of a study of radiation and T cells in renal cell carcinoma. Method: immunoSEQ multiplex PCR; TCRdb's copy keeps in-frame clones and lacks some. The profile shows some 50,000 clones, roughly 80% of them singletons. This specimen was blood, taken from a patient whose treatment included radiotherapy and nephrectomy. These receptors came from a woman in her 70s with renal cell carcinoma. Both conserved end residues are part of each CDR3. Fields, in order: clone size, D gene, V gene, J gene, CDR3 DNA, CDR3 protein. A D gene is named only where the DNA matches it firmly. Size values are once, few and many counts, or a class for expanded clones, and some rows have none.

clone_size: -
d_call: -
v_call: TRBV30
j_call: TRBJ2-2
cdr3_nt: TGTGCCTGGAGTGAGGTGAACACCGGGGAGCTGTTTTTT
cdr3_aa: CAWSEVNTGELFF

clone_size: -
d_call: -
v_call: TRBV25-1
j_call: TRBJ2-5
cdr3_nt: TGTGCCAGCAGTGCGCAAGAGACCCAGTACTTC
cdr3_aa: CASSAQETQYF

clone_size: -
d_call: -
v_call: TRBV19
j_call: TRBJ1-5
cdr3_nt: TGTGCCAGTAGTGCTGATCTCATTCAGCCCCAGCATTTT
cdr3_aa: CASSADLIQPQHF

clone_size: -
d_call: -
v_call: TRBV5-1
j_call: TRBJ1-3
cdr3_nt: TGCGCCAGCAGCTGGAAATCCGGGACGCAGGGAAACACCATATATTTT
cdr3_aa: CASSWKSGTQGNTIYF

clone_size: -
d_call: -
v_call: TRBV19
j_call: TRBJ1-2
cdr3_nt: TGTGCCAACCTCCCCGGGTCTTCCCCCCTTAACTATGGCTACACCTTC
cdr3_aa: CANLPGSSPLNYGYTF

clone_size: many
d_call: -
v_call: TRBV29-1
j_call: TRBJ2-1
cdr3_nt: TGCAGCGTTGGGGCAGGGGACGGTGGAGAGCAGTTCTTC
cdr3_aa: CSVGAGDGGEQFF

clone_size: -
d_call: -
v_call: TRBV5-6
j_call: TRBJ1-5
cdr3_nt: TGTGCCAGCAGCTTGAGAAGGGGTAGCAATCAGCCCCAGCATTTT
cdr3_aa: CASSLRRGSNQPQHF

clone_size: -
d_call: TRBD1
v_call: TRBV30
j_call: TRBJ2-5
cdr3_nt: TGTGCCTGGGCGAAGGAGACAGGGGGAGGGGAGCAGTACTTC
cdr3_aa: CAWAKETGGGEQYF

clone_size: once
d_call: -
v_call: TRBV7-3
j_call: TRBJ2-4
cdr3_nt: TGTGCCAGCAGCTCTAGGGCAACGGCTCAGTACTTC
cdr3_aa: CASSSRATAQYF

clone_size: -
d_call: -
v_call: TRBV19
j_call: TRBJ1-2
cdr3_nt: TGTGCCAGTAGTACCCCCGGTCAGGGCAGCTACACCTTC
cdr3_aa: CASSTPGQGSYTF

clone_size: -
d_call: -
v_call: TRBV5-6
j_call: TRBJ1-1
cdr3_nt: TGTGCCAGCAGCTTGGAACCCCGGGCGGGTACTGAAGCTTTCTTT
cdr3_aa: CASSLEPRAGTEAFF

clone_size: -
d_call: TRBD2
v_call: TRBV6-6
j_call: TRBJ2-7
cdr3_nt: TGTGCCAGCAGTTACCCCGGGACTAGCGGACGGGAGCAGTACTTC
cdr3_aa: CASSYPGTSGREQYF

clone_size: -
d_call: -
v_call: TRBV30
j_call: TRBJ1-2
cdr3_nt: TGTGCCTGGAGCGACCGGGACCTCGCCGGCTACACCTTC
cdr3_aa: CAWSDRDLAGYTF

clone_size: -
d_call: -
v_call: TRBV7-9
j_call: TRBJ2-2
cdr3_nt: TGTGCCAGCAGCTTAGTTACTTACACCACCGGGGAGCTGTTTTTT
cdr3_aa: CASSLVTYTTGELFF

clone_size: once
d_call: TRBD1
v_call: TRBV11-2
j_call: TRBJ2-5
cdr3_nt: TGTGCCAGCAGCTTAGAGAGGGGGCTATGGGAGACCCAGTACTTC
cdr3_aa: CASSLERGLWETQYF

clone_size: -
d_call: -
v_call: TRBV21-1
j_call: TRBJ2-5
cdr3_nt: TGTGCCAGCAGCAAAGGGGCCGTAATAGCGTATTACCAAGAGACCCAGTACTTC
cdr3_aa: CASSKGAVIAYYQETQYF

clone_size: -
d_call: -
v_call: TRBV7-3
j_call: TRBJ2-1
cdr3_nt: TGTGCCAGCAGCTTAGGGTTACCCTCCCATGATGAGCAGTTCTTC
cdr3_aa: CASSLGLPSHDEQFF

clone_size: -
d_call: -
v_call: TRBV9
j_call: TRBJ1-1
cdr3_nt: TGTGCCAGCAGCTCGTCATGGGGGTTGAACACTGAAGCTTTCTTT
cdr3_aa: CASSSSWGLNTEAFF

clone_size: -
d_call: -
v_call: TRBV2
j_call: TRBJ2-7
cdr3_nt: TGTGCCAGCAGTGCGGGCGAGATCTACGAGCAGTACTTC
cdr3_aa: CASSAGEIYEQYF

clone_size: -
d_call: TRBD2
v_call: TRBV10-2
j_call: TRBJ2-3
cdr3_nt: TGCGCCAGCAGGGCCCAACTAGCGGGAGATCCCACAGATACGCAGTATTTT
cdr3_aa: CASRAQLAGDPTDTQYF

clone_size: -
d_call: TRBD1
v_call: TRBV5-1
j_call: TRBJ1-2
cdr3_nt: TGCGCCAGCAGCGCCGGACAGGGGGCTTACGGCTACACCTTC
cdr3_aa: CASSAGQGAYGYTF

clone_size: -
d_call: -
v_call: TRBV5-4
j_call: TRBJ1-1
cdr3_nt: TGTGCCACCGGATTACAGGGTAACACTGAAGCTTTCTTT
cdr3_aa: CATGLQGNTEAFF

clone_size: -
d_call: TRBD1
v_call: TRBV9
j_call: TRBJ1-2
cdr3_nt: TGTGCCAGCAGCGTACAGGGGGCGGGTGGCTACACCTTC
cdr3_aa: CASSVQGAGGYTF

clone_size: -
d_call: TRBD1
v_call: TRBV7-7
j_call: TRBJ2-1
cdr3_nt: TGTGCCAGCAGCCGCGACAGGGGTCAGGACAATGAGCAGTTCTTC
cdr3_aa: CASSRDRGQDNEQFF

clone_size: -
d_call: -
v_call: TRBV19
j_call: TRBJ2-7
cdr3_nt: TGTGCCAGTAGTATAAGTAGCCCCACCTACGAGCAGTACTTC
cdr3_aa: CASSISSPTYEQYF

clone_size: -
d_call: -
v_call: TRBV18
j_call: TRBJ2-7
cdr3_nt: TGTGCCAGCTCACCACCGGAGGGGGAGGGCCTCTACTTC
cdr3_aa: CASSPPEGEGLYF

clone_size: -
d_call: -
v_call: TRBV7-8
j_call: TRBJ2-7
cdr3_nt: TGTGCCAGCAGCGGCCGGCAGGGGGGGAGGGACGAGCAGTACTTC
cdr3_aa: CASSGRQGGRDEQYF